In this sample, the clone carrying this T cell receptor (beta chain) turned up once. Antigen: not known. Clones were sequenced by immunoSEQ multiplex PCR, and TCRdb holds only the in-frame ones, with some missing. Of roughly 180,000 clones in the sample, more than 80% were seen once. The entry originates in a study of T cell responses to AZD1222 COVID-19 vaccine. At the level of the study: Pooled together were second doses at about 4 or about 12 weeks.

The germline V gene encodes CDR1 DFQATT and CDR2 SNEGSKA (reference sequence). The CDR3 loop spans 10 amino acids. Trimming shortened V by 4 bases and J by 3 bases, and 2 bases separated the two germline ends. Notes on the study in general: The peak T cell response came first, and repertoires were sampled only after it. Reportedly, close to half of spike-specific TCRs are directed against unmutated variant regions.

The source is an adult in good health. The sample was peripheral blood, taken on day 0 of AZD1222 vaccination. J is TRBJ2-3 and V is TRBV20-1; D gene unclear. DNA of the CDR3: TGCAGTGCTATTACAGATACGCAGTATTTT. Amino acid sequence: CSAITDTQYF.